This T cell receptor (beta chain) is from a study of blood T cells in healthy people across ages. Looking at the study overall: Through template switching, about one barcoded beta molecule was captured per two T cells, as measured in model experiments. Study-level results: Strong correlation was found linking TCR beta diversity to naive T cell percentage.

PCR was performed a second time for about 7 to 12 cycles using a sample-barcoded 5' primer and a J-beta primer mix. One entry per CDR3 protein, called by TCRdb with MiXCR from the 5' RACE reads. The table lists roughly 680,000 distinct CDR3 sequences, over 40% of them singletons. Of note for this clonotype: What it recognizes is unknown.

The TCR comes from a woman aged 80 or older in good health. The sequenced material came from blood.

The CDR3 DNA reads TGTGCCAGCAACACCCAGCCCCTCCTTAATTCACCCCTCCACTTT. Its translation: CASNTQPLLNSPLHF. V and J are TRBV28 and TRBJ1-6; D uncertain. Trimming took off 7 bases at V and 6 bases at J, with 16 bases between the two ends. Germline V gene data show CDR1 as MDHEN and CDR2 as SYDVKM. CDR3 length: 15 residues.